A single sample is the source of the 18 T cell receptor beta chains below, sequenced in a study of cytomegalovirus exposure and HLA in healthy donors. Primers for the PCR totalled 60 Vbeta and 13 Jbeta. Clones were read by immunoSEQ multiplex PCR, and TCRdb kept only the in-frame ones, dropping some. This sample contains over 100,000 clones. Sequencing used PBMCs. The receptors originated from a man aged 18 to 29 in good health and CMV-seronegative.

The genes are TRBV11-1 and TRBJ2-3; weak D call: TRBD2 (6 bases). V was cut by 0 bases and J by 2 bases, with 9 bases left in between. Per germline, CDR1 SGHAT and CDR2 FQDESV (reference sequence). This CDR3 is 15 amino acids long. The CDR3 reads CASSLAGGVTDTQYF. The CDR3 coding sequence is TGTGCCAGCAGCTTAGCCGGGGGAGTCACAGATACGCAGTATTTT.

The V and J genes are TRBV12-1 and TRBJ2-3; the table's TRBD1 call for D was not verified on the DNA. TRBV12-1 is termed a pseudogene. The CDR3 consists of 15 residues. The CDR3 DNA follows: TGTGCCAGCAGTTGGGGGGGACAGGTATCAGATACGCAGTATTTT. As protein: CASSWGGQVSDTQYF.

J is TRBJ1-1 and V is TRBV28, with D hard to call. V dropped 2 bases and J dropped 4 bases, with 5 bases sitting between them. The V gene's germline CDR1 is MDHEN and CDR2 SYDVKM. The CDR3 has 12 amino acids. The CDR3 DNA is TGTGCCAGCAGTTTACGACTCACTGAAGCTTTCTTT. Residues: CASSLRLTEAFF.

The chain joins TRBV19 to TRBJ2-3; possibly TRBD2 for D (5 bases). The CDR3 is made up of 15 amino acids. V lost 7 bases, J lost 0 bases, and 14 bases lay in between. From germline, CDR1 is LNHDA and CDR2 SQIVND (reference sequence). This CDR3 reads CASTVTRTSTDTQYF. The CDR3 DNA reads as TGTGCCAGTACCGTCACTAGAACTAGCACAGATACGCAGTATTTT.

V usage is TRBV6-1 and J usage is TRBJ1-1; 7 bases fit TRBD1. Germline CDR1 is MNHNS and CDR2 is SASEGT. Trimming took 4 bases from V and 3 from J; bases not matched to a gene: 5. This CDR3 contains 14 residues. CDR3 protein: CASSGRQGHTEAFF. CDR3 in DNA: TGTGCCAGCAGTGGACGACAGGGCCACACTGAAGCTTTCTTT.

The rearrangement uses TRBV5-1 and TRBJ1-6; D possibly corresponds to TRBD1 (6 bases). The germline gives CDR1 SGHRS, CDR2 YFSETQ. The CDR3 runs to 16 residues. V was clipped by 1 base and J by 5 bases, with 13 bases between them. The DNA of the CDR3 is TGCGCCAGCAGCTTGCAAACCAGGGGTGATAATTCACCCCTCCACTTT. Amino acid sequence: CASSLQTRGDNSPLHF.

The chain couples TRBV4-2 to TRBJ2-3; D may be TRBD2 (5 bases). Germline CDR1 is LGHNA and CDR2 is YNFKEQ. The CDR3 is 17 residues long. Trimming took off 2 bases at V and 3 bases at J, with 18 bases between the two ends. CDR3 sequence reads: CASSQSTGPEGTDTQYF. The CDR3 DNA reads TGTGCCAGCAGCCAATCTACGGGCCCCGAGGGAACAGATACGCAGTATTTT.

The CDR3 loop is CASSQETGGRNRLFF. The CDR3 DNA sequence: TGCGCCAGCAGCCAAGAAACAGGGGGCCGTAATCGACTGTTTTTT. V and J are TRBV4-1 and TRBJ1-4; 9 nucleotides match TRBD1. CDR3 length: 15 residues. The germline V gene encodes CDR1 MGHRA and CDR2 YSYEKL. Trimming at V came to 0 bases and at J to 13 bases, leaving 9 bases not matched to a gene.

The V gene is TRBV6-5, the J gene TRBJ1-1; 7 bases match TRBD1. The CDR3 length is 14 residues. Losses at the gene ends were 5 bases for V and 1 base for J; bases not matched to a gene: 4. The germline CDR1 and CDR2 sequences are MNHEY and SVGAGI. The CDR3, as DNA: TGTGCCAGCAGTCAGGGGGGACCGAACACTGAAGCTTTCTTT. It codes for CASSQGGPNTEAFF.

The CDR3 here is CASSTQEVANEKLFF. For the CDR3, the DNA is TGTGCCAGCAGTACCCAAGAGGTGGCTAATGAAAAACTGTTTTTT. This chain joins TRBV6-5 and TRBJ1-4, with D unresolved. There are 15 residues in the CDR3. Germline V gene sequence: CDR1 MNHEY, CDR2 SVGAGI. Trimming removed 5 bases from V and 3 bases from J, with 13 bases in between.

V and J are TRBV4-3 and TRBJ2-7; D perhaps matches TRBD2 (5 bases). V was trimmed by 0 bases and J by 2 bases, leaving 11 bases between them. CDR3 length: 15 amino acids. Germline-derived CDR1 and CDR2 are LGHNA and YSLEER. DNA of the CDR3: TGCGCCAGCAGCCAAGAGAACGGGGTCCCCTACGAGCAGTACTTC. Amino acid sequence: CASSQENGVPYEQYF.

The chain couples TRBV5-1 to TRBJ1-1; unclear D gene. CDR3 length: 13 residues. Germline CDR1 SGHRS, CDR2 YFSETQ. The V end was cut by 5 bases, the J end by 4 bases, with 12 bases between. The CDR3 coding sequence is TGCGCCAGCAGTGAGCGCTTCGGCACTGAAGCTTTCTTT. Translated, it gives CASSERFGTEAFF.

The rearrangement joins TRBV9 to TRBJ2-5; D is perhaps TRBD1 (6 bases). The length of the CDR3 is 16 residues. Trimming removed 3 bases from V and 1 base from J, with 16 bases in between. Looked up from germline, CDR1 is SGDLS and CDR2 is YYNGEE. The CDR3 sequence is CASSERVAGAQETQYF. For the CDR3, the DNA is TGTGCCAGCAGCGAGAGGGTTGCAGGGGCCCAAGAGACCCAGTACTTC.

The rearrangement uses TRBV5-1 and TRBJ2-7, with TRBD1 matching 11 bases. Germline CDR1 reads SGHRS; CDR2 reads YFSETQ. J lost 7 bases, V lost 7 bases, and 7 bases had no gene match. CDR3 length: 13 amino acids. The CDR3 DNA follows: TGCGCCAGCTTCCGGGACAGGGGGGGAGAGCAGTACTTC. Amino acid sequence: CASFRDRGGEQYF.

The chain combines TRBV5-1 with TRBJ2-1, with D possibly matching TRBD2 (7 bases). Germline CDR1 and CDR2: SGHRS and YFSETQ. The CDR3 sequence is 13 residues long. V was clipped by 2 bases and J by 13 bases, with 16 bases between them. The CDR3 nucleotides are TGCGCCAGCAGCTTCCAGGAGGGGGGGGCCCAGTTCTTC. It specifies CASSFQEGGAQFF. Full variable domain (remainder filled in from reference TRBV5-1 and TRBJ2-1): KAGVTQTPRYLIKTRGQQVTLSCSPISGHRSVSWYQQTPGQGLQFLFEYFSETQRNKGNFPGRFSGRQFSNSRSEMNVSTLELGDSALYLCASSFQEGGAQFFGPGTRLTVL.

The chain is built from TRBV5-4 and TRBJ1-1; D is ambiguous. The CDR3 is made up of 15 amino acids. V was clipped by 5 bases and J by 1 base, with 15 bases between them. Germline V gene lookup returns CDR1 SGHNT and CDR2 YYREEE (reference sequence). The CDR3 sequence: CASRTPGTQNTEAFF. The CDR3 DNA reads as TGTGCCAGCAGGACTCCGGGAACCCAGAACACTGAAGCTTTCTTT.

This CDR3 is CASSLIGRVYTDTQYF. The CDR3 DNA is TGTGCCAGCAGCTTAATCGGCAGGGTGTACACAGATACGCAGTATTTT. This rearrangement joins TRBV7-6 to TRBJ2-3, with D possibly matching TRBD1 (5 bases). Germline CDR1 reads SGHVS; CDR2 reads FNYEAQ. The CDR3 consists of 16 residues. Trimming pared 2 bases from V and 2 bases from J, leaving 14 bases between.

The chain has TRBV7-9 and TRBJ2-3; TRBD2 matches at 8 bases. The J segment lost 2 bases and the V segment lost 8 bases, leaving 15 bases of the junction unmatched. Germline V gene sequence: CDR1 SEHNR, CDR2 FQNEAQ (reference sequence). The CDR3 spans 17 residues. The CDR3 loop reads CASDYLGAGAFTDTQYF. The CDR3 DNA is TGTGCCAGCGACTATTTAGGAGCGGGGGCCTTCACAGATACGCAGTATTTT.